This T cell receptor beta chain was profiled in a study of T cell responses to AZD1222 COVID-19 vaccine listed by TCRdb under 2021. For the study in its entirety: AZD1222 recipients given second doses at about 4 weeks or at about 12 weeks were pooled, since spike-specific TCR depth and breadth were not found to differ between the two schedules. Trial participants were enrolled by age into 18-55, 56-69 and 70-plus year subgroups, with roughly 160, 29 and 62 TCR-sequenced participants respectively. A total of 230 to 250 trial participants underwent TCR sequencing, of whom 200 to 220 received two doses of AZD1222 and some 25 received two doses of the MenACWY control vaccine.

In the germline V gene, CDR1 corresponds to MNHEY and CDR2 to SVGEGT. V is shortened by 6 bases, J by 5 bases, and the region joining them spans 16 bases. From cysteine to phenylalanine, the CDR3 is 14 amino acids long. Only the CDR3 region is kept as DNA, spanning 42 bases read in frame from base 1. The time point tag for this specimen amounts to: baseline before first vaccination. Vaccinee samples were obtained from the UK trials COV001 and COV002, which included a single-blind randomized controlled phase 2/3 trial of AZD1222 (ChAdOx1 nCoV-19) in healthy adults. Trial participant PBMC samples were collected at day 0 and day 28 after the second dose for TCRbeta chain sequencing. Concerning this clone itself: It has no known antigen specificity. There are no base qualities to consult, and no much larger clone falls within one base.

The CDR3 regions of human TCRbeta chains were analyzed by immunosequencing. From the authors' description of their analysis: TCRs in the repertoires were matched against a reference library of SARS-CoV-2-specific TCRs that had been generated with the MIRA antigen-specificity platform. Breadth meant the fraction of unique TCRs that were SARS-CoV-2-associated, whereas depth meant the fraction of total T cells that were SARS-CoV-2-associated. Using the MIRA data, every spike-specific TCR was mapped to the spike region that the TCR reacted to and assigned to either a CD4 or a CD8 class. Log10-transformed breadth and depth values were compared by one-way ANOVA with Sidak's multiple comparisons tests. Held by TCRdb, this immuneACCESS table contains in-frame sequences only and omits some clones. Under half of the omission traces to an unresolved V gene where checked; the cause of the rest is unknown. The V and J calls and clone size are taken from that table; D and trimming were inferred from the DNA. The sample table records about 120,000 clones; 88% of these occur just once. 4.5% to 5% of the sample rests with the top ten.

Findings and caveats that apply to the study as a whole: In the small 56-69-year group, the increase in depth fell short of significance, most likely because of low power. Most participants were white British and females outnumbered males, and the authors suggested that clonal diversity may have been underestimated. The whole spike protein was spanned by vaccine-associated CD4 TCRs, and dominant responses were seen in regions 160-218 and 743-854. Reportedly, close to half of the unique spike-specific TCRs recognized epitopes lying outside the regions that are mutated in the B.1.351 and B.1.1.7 variants. After two AZD1222 doses, spike-specific TCR breadth and depth were significantly higher than at day 0 and than in MenACWY recipients. No day 14 peak-response samples were available, so repertoires were characterized only after the peak T cell response. Conclusions about previously exposed vaccinees are limited, since just 6 or 7 AZD1222 recipients were seropositive for SARS-CoV-2 at baseline.

This clonotype was sampled from an adult in good health. This chain joins TRBV6-2 or TRBV6-3 to TRBJ1-2; perhaps TRBD1 is the D gene, with 6 bases matching. The input for sequencing was peripheral blood, taken on day 0 of AZD1222 vaccination. For the CDR3, the sequence is CASSLIGGTYGYTF. The DNA reads TGTGCCAGCAGCCTTATCGGAGGGACATATGGCTACACCTTC.